Reported below is one T cell receptor beta chain. The sample originates from a study of blood T cell repertoires in COVID-19. The CDR3 runs 15 residues. The V and J ends lost 4 bases and 4 bases respectively, with 16 bases between them. Germline V gives CDR1 SGHNT, CDR2 YYREEE (reference sequence). Sequencing used immunoSEQ multiplex PCR; TCRdb keeps in-frame clones, though not all of them. The sample contains 200,000 to 250,000 clones, 88% of which appear only once. This chain joins TRBV5-4 and TRBJ2-3; possibly TRBD1 for D (6 bases). The TCR sequence derives from a young woman who had recovered from COVID-19. The sample comprised PBMCs or T cells enriched from blood (not recorded which). CDR3 sequence: CASSPGVRGSDTQYF. The CDR3 DNA reads TGTGCCAGCAGCCCTGGGGTCAGGGGTTCAGATACGCAGTATTTT.